This entry lists 10 T cell receptor beta chains sequenced from one sample in a study of CD8+ T cells in alopecia areata. Extraction of RNA preceded its reverse transcription into cDNA, which served as the sequencing template. Generated by immunoSEQ multiplex PCR, the TCRdb table keeps only in-frame clones and is missing some. This sample has about 100,000 clones, with approximately 59% found just once. Sequencing used CD8+ T cells sorted from blood. Source of these receptors: a human donor in good health.

V is TRBV13 and J is TRBJ2-1; D perhaps matches TRBD2 (6 bases). Trimming removed 3 bases from V and 2 bases from J, with 11 bases in between. CDR1 and CDR2 from the germline V gene are PRHDT and FYEKMQ (reference sequence). This CDR3 contains 15 residues. CDR3 nucleotide sequence: TGTGCCAGCAGCTTCGGCGGGGCCCCCTACAATGAGCAGTTCTTC. It encodes CASSFGGAPYNEQFF. Full variable domain (missing parts from reference TRBV13 and TRBJ2-1): AAGVIQSPRHLIKEKRETATLKCYPIPRHDTVYWYQQGPGQDPQFLISFYEKMQSDKGSIPDRFSAQQFSDYHSELNMSSLELGDSALYFCASSFGGAPYNEQFFGPGTRLTVL.

V gene TRBV4-1 combines with J gene TRBJ2-2; a weak D match, TRBD1 (5 bases). CDR1 and CDR2 from the germline V gene are MGHRA and YSYEKL. CDR3 length: 16 amino acids. Trimming shortened V by 3 bases and J by 1 base, and 12 bases separated the two germline ends. CDR3 in amino acids: CASSHADSQNTGELFF. For the CDR3, the DNA is TGCGCCAGCAGCCATGCCGACAGTCAGAACACCGGGGAGCTGTTTTTT.

This clone was detected a few times. The V gene is TRBV9, the J gene TRBJ1-5; TRBD1 matches at 12 bases. V gave up 4 bases and J gave up 7 bases; unmatched junction bases: 9. Germline V gene data show CDR1 as SGDLS and CDR2 as YYNGEE. CDR3 length: 16 amino acids. Here the CDR3 reads CASSRGTGGLGQPQHF. DNA of the CDR3: TGTGCCAGCAGCCGCGGGACAGGGGGCCTTGGGCAGCCCCAGCATTTT.

This clone has just a few counts. This chain uses TRBV29-1 with TRBJ2-1, with 8 bases lining up with TRBD1. CDR1 and CDR2 (germline): SQVTM, ANQGSEA. V gave up 6 bases and J gave up 1 base; unmatched junction bases: 5. CDR3 size: 14 residues. The CDR3 spells CSVTGVVSYNEQFF. The CDR3 DNA reads TGCAGCGTGACAGGGGTGGTGTCCTACAATGAGCAGTTCTTC.

The gene calls are TRBV2 and TRBJ2-3; no firm D call. Germline-derived CDR1 and CDR2 are SNHLY and FYNNEI. The CDR3 is 13 residues long. Trimming removed 3 bases at V and 4 bases at J, with 8 bases between. The CDR3 is CASSENRADTQYF. CDR3 nucleotides: TGTGCCAGCAGTGAGAACCGGGCAGATACGCAGTATTTT.

As regards this clone: This CDR3 is also generated by other DNA sequences in the sample. The chain recombines TRBV7-2 with TRBJ2-5; tentative D call: TRBD2 (6 bases). Trimming removed 5 bases at V and 1 base at J, with 8 bases between. The CDR3 runs 13 residues. Germline loops: CDR1 SGHTA, CDR2 FQGNSA. The CDR3 protein is CASSPGGQETQYF. CDR3 nucleotides: TGTGCCAGCAGCCCCGGGGGCCAAGAGACCCAGTACTTC.

This chain joins TRBV11-2 and TRBJ2-5, with D possibly being TRBD1 (5 bases). V lost 5 bases to trimming and J lost 5 bases, with 18 bases between them. Germline loops: CDR1 SGHAT, CDR2 FQNNGV. The CDR3 consists of 15 residues. CDR3: CASSIHRWPIETQYF. CDR3 nucleotides: TGTGCCAGCAGCATCCACAGGTGGCCGATTGAGACCCAGTACTTC. The full variable domain, completed using reference TRBV11-2 and TRBJ2-5, is EAGVAQSPRYKIIEKRQSVAFWCNPISGHATLYWYQQILGQGPKLLIQFQNNGVVDDSQLPKDRFSAERLKGVDSTLKIQPAKLEDSAVYLCASSIHRWPIETQYFGPGTRLLVL.

This chain connects TRBV13 to TRBJ2-3; 15 nucleotides agree with TRBD2. The V and J ends lost 3 bases and 5 bases, in that order; junction bases with no gene match: 9. Germline V gene lookup returns CDR1 PRHDT and CDR2 FYEKMQ (reference sequence). This CDR3 has 18 residues. The CDR3: CASSFWGLAGGGGDTQYF. In DNA, the CDR3 is TGTGCCAGCAGCTTCTGGGGACTAGCGGGGGGCGGTGGAGATACGCAGTATTTT. Full variable domain (remainder filled in from reference TRBV13 and TRBJ2-3): AAGVIQSPRHLIKEKRETATLKCYPIPRHDTVYWYQQGPGQDPQFLISFYEKMQSDKGSIPDRFSAQQFSDYHSELNMSSLELGDSALYFCASSFWGLAGGGGDTQYFGPGTRLTVL.

J is TRBJ1-2 and V is TRBV30; 8 positions agree with TRBD1. J was trimmed by 4 bases and V by 0 bases; bases with no gene match: 7. Germline CDR1 is GTSNPN and CDR2 is SVGIG (reference sequence). CDR3 length: 15 residues. This CDR3 reads CAWSVGTGSGYGYTF. The CDR3 DNA follows: TGTGCCTGGAGTGTGGGGACAGGCTCGGGCTATGGCTACACCTTC.

The J gene is TRBJ1-1, the V gene TRBV7-4; 7 bases align to TRBD1. The V gene end was trimmed by 4 bases and the J gene end by 5 bases; junction bases not matched to a gene: 7. Germline assignment: CDR1 SGHVT and CDR2 SQSDAQ. The CDR3 sequence is 14 residues long. The CDR3 protein is CASSSRQGRTEAFF. For the CDR3, the DNA is TGTGCCAGCAGCTCGCGACAGGGTCGGACTGAAGCTTTCTTT.